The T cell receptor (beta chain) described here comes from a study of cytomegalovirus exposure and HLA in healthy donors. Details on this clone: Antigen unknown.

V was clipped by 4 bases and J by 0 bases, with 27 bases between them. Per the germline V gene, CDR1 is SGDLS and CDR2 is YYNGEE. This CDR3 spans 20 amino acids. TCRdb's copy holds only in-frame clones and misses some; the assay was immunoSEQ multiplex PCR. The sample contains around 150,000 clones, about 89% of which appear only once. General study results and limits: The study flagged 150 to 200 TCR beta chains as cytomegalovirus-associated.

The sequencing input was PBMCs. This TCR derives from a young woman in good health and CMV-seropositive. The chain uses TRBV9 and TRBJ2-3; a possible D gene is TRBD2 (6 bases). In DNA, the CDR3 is TGTGCCAGCAGCATCAAAAAGGATGGGCGGGGAGGCGAAAGCACAGATACGCAGTATTTT. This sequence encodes CASSIKKDGRGGESTDTQYF.